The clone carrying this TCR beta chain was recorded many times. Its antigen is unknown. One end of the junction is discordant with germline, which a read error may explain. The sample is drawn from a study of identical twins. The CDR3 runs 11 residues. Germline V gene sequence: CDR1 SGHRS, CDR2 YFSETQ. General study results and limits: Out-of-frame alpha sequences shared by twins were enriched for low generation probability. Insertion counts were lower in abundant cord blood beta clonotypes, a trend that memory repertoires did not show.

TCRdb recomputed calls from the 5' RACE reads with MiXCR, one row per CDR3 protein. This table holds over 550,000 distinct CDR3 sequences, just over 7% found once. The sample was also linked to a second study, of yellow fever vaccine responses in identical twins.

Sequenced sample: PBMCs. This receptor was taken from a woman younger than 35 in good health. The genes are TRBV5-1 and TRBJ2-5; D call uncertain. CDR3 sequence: CASSTQETQYF. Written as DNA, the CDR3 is TGTGCCAGCAGTACCCAAGAGACCCAGTACTTC.